The next 16 T cell receptor beta chains were all read from a single sample in a study of shared clonotypes between healthy human individuals. Using immunoSEQ multiplex PCR, the repertoire was profiled, and TCRdb retains in-frame clones only, with some absent. The sample carries approximately 2,000,000 clones, approximately 90% recorded once. Sequenced material: naive CD4+ T cells from PBMCs. The sample's subset: CD45RA+ positively selected. The receptors were gathered from a man aged 18 to 35 in good health. Some clones in this sample may be carry-over from other donors' samples.

V and J are TRBV5-1 and TRBJ2-1; maybe TRBD2 (6 bases). Germline V CDR1 and CDR2: SGHRS, YFSETQ. Trimming pared 4 bases from V and 3 bases from J, leaving 14 bases between. The CDR3 is 15 residues long. The CDR3 loop reads CASSAGPDFYNEQFF. The CDR3 bases are TGCGCCAGCAGCGCGGGACCAGACTTCTACAATGAGCAGTTCTTC.

The V call is TRBV7-9, the J call TRBJ2-6; no firm D call. The CDR3 is 18 residues long. The germline gives CDR1 SEHNR, CDR2 FQNEAQ (reference sequence). V gave up 5 bases and J gave up 2 bases, with 19 bases separating them. CDR3 sequence reads: CASSATPYVGTGANVLTF. The CDR3 DNA follows: TGTGCCAGCAGCGCAACGCCATATGTAGGGACTGGGGCCAACGTCCTGACTTTC.

This clone showed up just once. The chain recombines TRBV10-3 with TRBJ2-1; D may correspond to TRBD1 or TRBD2 (5 bases each). Trimming left V 6 bases short and J 7 bases short, with 19 bases between. The germline gives CDR1 ENHRY, CDR2 SYGVKD. This CDR3 is built from 15 residues. The DNA for the CDR3 is TGTGCCATCAGGCGGACTGGGGATGAGGGGAATGAGCAGTTCTTC. Its translation: CAIRRTGDEGNEQFF.

With respect to this clone: One end of the junction fails to match germline, which may point to a read error. V usage is TRBV5-3 and J usage is TRBJ1-2, with TRBD1 as a possible D gene (5 bases). TRBV5-3 is annotated as an ORF whose role is uncertain. The CDR3 is made up of 15 amino acids. The CDR3 protein is CASSLGAGLVYGYTF. The CDR3 region has the DNA TGTGCCAGCAGCTTAGGGGCCGGACTCGTCTATGGCTACACCTTC.

A remark on this clone: In the same sample, other DNA sequences code for this CDR3. The genes are TRBV5-4 and TRBJ1-2; 8 positions match TRBD1. Trimming removed 0 bases from V and 2 bases from J; junction bases left unmatched: 0. Germline V gene data show CDR1 as SGHNT and CDR2 as YYREEE (reference sequence). CDR3 length equals 14 residues. CDR3 amino acids: CASSLDRGNYGYTF. The CDR3 nucleotides read TGTGCCAGCAGCTTGGACAGGGGGAACTATGGCTACACCTTC. Together with reference TRBV5-4 and TRBJ1-2, the CDR3 gives the full variable domain: ETGVTQSPTHLIKTRGQQVTLRCSSQSGHNTVSWYQQALGQGPQFIFQYYREEENGRGNFPPRFSGLQFPNYSSELNVNALELDDSALYLCASSLDRGNYGYTFGSGTRLTVV.

V usage is TRBV7-8 and J usage is TRBJ2-5, with 7 nucleotides matching TRBD2. Germline assignment: CDR1 SGHVS and CDR2 FQNEAQ. With V trimmed by 4 bases and J by 4 bases, 12 bases remained unmatched. The CDR3 spans 16 residues. The CDR3 DNA is TGTGCCAGCAGCTCACAGGCGGGACTACTATCAGAGACCCAGTACTTC. It specifies CASSSQAGLLSETQYF.

In its sample, this clone was seen once. CDR3 in DNA: TGTGCCAGCAGCTCAGTGGGTCAGGACACTGAAGCTTTCTTT. This encodes CASSSVGQDTEAFF. This chain links TRBV7-9 with TRBJ1-1, with D unclear. Germline CDR1 and CDR2: SEHNR and FQNEAQ (reference sequence). With 4 bases removed from V and 3 bases from J, the gap between germline ends came to 12 bases. The length of the CDR3 is 14 residues.

The table lists this clone with a count of one. This chain joins TRBV2 and TRBJ1-1; D unresolved. V lost 7 bases and J 10 bases, leaving 19 bases between the germline ends. Per the germline V gene, CDR1 is SNHLY and CDR2 is FYNNEI. The CDR3 contains 13 residues. CDR3 nucleotides: TGTGCCAGCACCATTTACCGCGCGGGCGGAGCTTTCTTT. Translating it yields CASTIYRAGGAFF.

This rearrangement joins TRBV9 to TRBJ2-7, with TRBD2 matching over 8 bases. Per germline, CDR1 SGDLS and CDR2 YYNGEE. This CDR3 is 15 amino acids long. The J segment lost 7 bases and the V segment lost 4 bases, leaving 13 bases of the junction unmatched. DNA for the CDR3: TGTGCCAGCAGCACAGTCACAGCGGGAGAGGGTGAGCAGTACTTC. Protein: CASSTVTAGEGEQYF.

The rearrangement joins TRBV4-3 to TRBJ2-5, with 7 bases matching TRBD1. Germline V gene lookup returns CDR1 LGHNA and CDR2 YSLEER. The CDR3 contains 20 residues. After removal of 1 base from V and 2 bases from J, the junction contained 19 bases not matched to a gene. Here the CDR3 reads CASSQGFRDRVREGQETQYF. CDR3 sequence (DNA): TGCGCCAGCAGCCAAGGTTTCCGGGACAGAGTCCGAGAGGGGCAAGAGACCCAGTACTTC.

The chain uses TRBV6-6 and TRBJ2-6; D tentatively fits TRBD1 or TRBD2 (5 bases each). Germline V lookup: CDR1 MNHNY, CDR2 SVGAGI (reference sequence). Between the trimmed V and J ends, which lost 1 base and 2 bases, there was a span of 6 bases. The CDR3 has 15 amino acids. The CDR3 loop reads CASSYLGAGANVLTF. In DNA form, the CDR3 reads TGTGCCAGCAGTTACTTGGGGGCTGGGGCCAACGTCCTGACTTTC.

J is TRBJ2-7 and V is TRBV7-9; unclear D gene. CDR1 SEHNR and CDR2 FQNEAQ come from the germline V gene (reference sequence). CDR3 length equals 13 residues. Trimming left V 1 base short and J 4 bases short, with 8 bases between. The CDR3 coding sequence is TGTGCCAGCAGCTTAGGGCCGAGGTACGAGCAGTACTTC. The encoded protein is CASSLGPRYEQYF.

V and J are TRBV28 and TRBJ1-2, with unresolved D. This CDR3 has 14 residues. Trimming removed 4 bases at V and 7 bases at J, with 16 bases between. Germline V gene sequence: CDR1 MDHEN, CDR2 SYDVKM. Here the CDR3 reads CASSSPGRWFGYTF. The CDR3 nucleotides read TGTGCCAGCAGTTCGCCAGGTCGGTGGTTTGGCTACACCTTC.

The chain carries TRBV6-5 and TRBJ1-1, with 11 bases aligning to TRBD1. After removal of 0 bases from V and 5 bases from J, the junction contained 2 bases not matched to a gene. Germline V lookup: CDR1 MNHEY, CDR2 SVGAGI. This CDR3 is 15 amino acids long. The CDR3 DNA reads as TGTGCCAGCAGTTACTCGGACAGGGGGCAAACTGAAGCTTTCTTT. It is translated as CASSYSDRGQTEAFF.

As for this clone: In the same sample, other DNA sequences code for this CDR3. CDR3 nucleotides: TGCGCCAGCAGCCCCGGACAGAGCACAGATACGCAGTATTTT. Its translation is CASSPGQSTDTQYF. The V gene is TRBV5-1, the J gene TRBJ2-3; a weak D match, TRBD1 (6 bases). The germline V gene has CDR1 SGHRS and CDR2 YFSETQ. V shed 4 bases and J shed 0 bases, with 9 bases lying between them. This CDR3 has 14 residues. The whole variable domain, filled in from reference TRBV5-1 and TRBJ2-3, reads KAGVTQTPRYLIKTRGQQVTLSCSPISGHRSVSWYQQTPGQGLQFLFEYFSETQRNKGNFPGRFSGRQFSNSRSEMNVSTLELGDSALYLCASSPGQSTDTQYFGPGTRLTVL.

The V gene is TRBV30, the J gene TRBJ2-3; 10 bases agree with TRBD2. The germline CDR1 and CDR2 sequences are GTSNPN and SVGIG (reference sequence). The CDR3 has 17 amino acids. Losses at the gene ends were 2 bases for V and 3 bases for J; bases not matched to a gene: 11. Written as DNA, the CDR3 is TGTGCCTGGAGTAGCGGGAGGGCACAAGGGGGGACAGATACGCAGTATTTT. Translating it yields CAWSSGRAQGGTDTQYF.